A single T cell receptor (beta chain) is shown here with its context. Its antigen is unknown. This specimen comes from a study of blood T cells in healthy people across ages. Isolation per sample recovered at least 7 million PBMCs. A second PCR, run for about 6 to 11 cycles, used a sample-barcoded 5' primer plus a J-beta primer mix. MiXCR was run by TCRdb on the 5' RACE reads, yielding one entry per CDR3 protein. The data hold 1.5 million to 2 million distinct CDR3 sequences, with about 49% observed a single time. Study results and caveats: The lack of PBMC sorting stopped any conclusive naive versus antigen-experienced comparison. Diversity estimates drawn from one million T cells were deemed underestimates. Strongly correlated with naive T cell percentage was TCR beta diversity.

V lost 4 bases and J lost 5; bases outside the gene matches: 7. There are 14 residues in the CDR3. Germline loops: CDR1 PRHDT, CDR2 FYEKMQ (reference sequence). The sample taken for sequencing was blood. The source is a woman aged 40 to 50 in good health. This sequence joins TRBV13 and TRBJ2-7, with TRBD1 matching over 8 bases. The chain's CDR3 is CASSSRTGKDEQYF. Written as DNA, the CDR3 is TGTGCCAGCAGCTCCCGGACAGGGAAGGACGAGCAGTACTTC.